In this sample, the clone carrying this T cell receptor beta chain turned up once. Profiling relied on immunoSEQ multiplex PCR, and the TCRdb table lists in-frame clones only, not all of them. The sample holds tens of thousands of clones, less than 75% seen once. CDR3 length equals 18 residues. The V gene lost 4 bases and the J gene lost 0 bases, with 19 bases spanning the gap. Germline V gives CDR1 KGHSH, CDR2 LQKENI. The record originates from a study of radiotherapy plus CTLA-4 blockade in lung cancer. Background on the study: Across the patients, objective responses occurred in less than 20%, and disease control in approximately 30%.

The starting material was peripheral blood, obtained from a patient treated with radiotherapy plus ipilimumab. This sequence joins TRBV18 and TRBJ1-5; D is ambiguous. The clonotype comes from a human donor with non-small cell lung cancer who had stable disease on radiotherapy plus ipilimumab. CDR3 sequence (DNA): TGTGCCAGCTCACGAACGCCGGGAGAACTTTATAGCAATCAGCCCCAGCATTTT. This encodes CASSRTPGELYSNQPQHF.